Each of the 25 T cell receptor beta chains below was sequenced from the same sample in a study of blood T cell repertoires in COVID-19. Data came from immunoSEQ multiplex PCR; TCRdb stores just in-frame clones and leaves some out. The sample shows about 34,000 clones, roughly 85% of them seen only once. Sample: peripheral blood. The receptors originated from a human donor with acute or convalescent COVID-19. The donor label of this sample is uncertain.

The CDR3: CASSLVRGLAMNTEAFF. DNA for the CDR3: TGCGCCAGCAGCTTGGTCAGGGGACTAGCCATGAACACTGAAGCTTTCTTT. This chain connects TRBV5-1 to TRBJ1-1; possibly TRBD1 for D (6 bases). Deletions cut 0 bases from V and 0 bases from J, with 15 bases between. The CDR3 covers 17 residues. Per germline, CDR1 SGHRS and CDR2 YFSETQ.

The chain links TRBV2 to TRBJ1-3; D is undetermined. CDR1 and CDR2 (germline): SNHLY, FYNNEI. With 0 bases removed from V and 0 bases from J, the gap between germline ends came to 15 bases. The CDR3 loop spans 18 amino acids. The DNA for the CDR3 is TGTGCCAGCAGTGAAGCGCGCGGAACAGCGGGCTCTGGAAACACCATATATTTT. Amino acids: CASSEARGTAGSGNTIYF.

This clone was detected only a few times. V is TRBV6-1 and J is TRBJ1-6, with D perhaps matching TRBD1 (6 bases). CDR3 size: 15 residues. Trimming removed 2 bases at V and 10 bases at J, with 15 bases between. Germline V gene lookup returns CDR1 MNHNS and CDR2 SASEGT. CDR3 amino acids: CASSELVGQSSPLHF. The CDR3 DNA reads TGTGCCAGCAGTGAACTCGTCGGACAGAGCTCACCCCTCCACTTT.

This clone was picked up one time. The CDR3 DNA reads TGTGCCAGCAGTGAACTCAGCGGGAGGGAGAATGAGCAGTTCTTC. Its translation is CASSELSGRENEQFF. This chain links TRBV25-1 with TRBJ2-1, with 10 bases aligning to TRBD2. Per the germline V gene, CDR1 is MGHDK and CDR2 is SYGVNS. The CDR3 is made up of 15 amino acids. After removal of 2 bases from V and 7 bases from J, the junction contained 5 bases not matched to a gene.

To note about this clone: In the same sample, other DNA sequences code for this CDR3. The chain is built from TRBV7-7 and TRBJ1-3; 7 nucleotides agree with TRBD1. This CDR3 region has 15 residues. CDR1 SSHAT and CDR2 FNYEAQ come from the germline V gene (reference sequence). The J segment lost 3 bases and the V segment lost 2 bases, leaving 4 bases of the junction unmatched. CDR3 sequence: CASSLYRGSGNTIYF. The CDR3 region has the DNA TGTGCCAGCAGCTTATACAGGGGAAGTGGAAACACCATATATTTT. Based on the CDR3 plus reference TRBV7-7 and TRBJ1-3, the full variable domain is GAGVSQSPRYKVTKRGQDVTLRCDPISSHATLYWYQQALGQGPEFLTYFNYEAQPDKSGLPSDRFSAERPEGSISTLTIQRTEQRDSAMYRCASSLYRGSGNTIYFGEGSWLTVV.

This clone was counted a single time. CDR3 in DNA: TGTGCCAGCAGCTTAGGGGGACTAGCGGACTACAATGAGCAGTTCTTC. It encodes CASSLGGLADYNEQFF. This chain connects TRBV7-8 to TRBJ2-1, with TRBD2 identical over 11 bases. The CDR3 contains 16 residues. Germline V CDR1 and CDR2: SGHVS, FQNEAQ. Unmatched junction bases numbered 2, after V lost 1 base and J lost 3 bases.

This CDR3 reads CASSLQVTDTQYF. CDR3 coding DNA: TGTGCCAGCAGTTTACAGGTAACAGATACGCAGTATTTT. The V and J genes are TRBV12-3 or TRBV12-4 and TRBJ2-3; D not resolved. This CDR3 spans 13 amino acids. V dropped 2 bases and J dropped 3 bases, with 6 bases sitting between them.

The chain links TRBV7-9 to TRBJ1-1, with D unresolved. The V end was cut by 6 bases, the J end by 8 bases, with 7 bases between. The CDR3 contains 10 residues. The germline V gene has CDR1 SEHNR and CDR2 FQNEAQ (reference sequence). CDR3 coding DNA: TGTGCCAGCAGTCGTATCGAAGCTTTCTTT. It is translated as CASSRIEAFF. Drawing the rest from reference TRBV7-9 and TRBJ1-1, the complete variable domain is DTGVSQNPRHKITKRGQNVTFRCDPISEHNRLYWYRQTLGQGPEFLTYFQNEAQLEKSRLLSDRFSAERPKGSFSTLEIQRTEQGDSAMYLCASSRIEAFFGQGTRLTVV.

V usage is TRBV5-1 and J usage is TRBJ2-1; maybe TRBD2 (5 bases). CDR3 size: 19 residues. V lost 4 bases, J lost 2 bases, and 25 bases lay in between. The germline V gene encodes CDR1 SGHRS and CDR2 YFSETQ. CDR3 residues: CASSPIGNSEVYAYNEQFF. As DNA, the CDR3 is TGCGCCAGCAGCCCGATAGGCAATAGCGAGGTATATGCCTACAATGAGCAGTTCTTC.

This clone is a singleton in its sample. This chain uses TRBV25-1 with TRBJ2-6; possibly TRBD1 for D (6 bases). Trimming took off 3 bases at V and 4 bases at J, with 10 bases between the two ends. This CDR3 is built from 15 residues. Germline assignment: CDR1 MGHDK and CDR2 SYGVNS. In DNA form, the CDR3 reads TGTGCCAGCAGTGAGGGGGCGCGAGGGGCCAACGTCCTGACTTTC. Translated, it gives CASSEGARGANVLTF.

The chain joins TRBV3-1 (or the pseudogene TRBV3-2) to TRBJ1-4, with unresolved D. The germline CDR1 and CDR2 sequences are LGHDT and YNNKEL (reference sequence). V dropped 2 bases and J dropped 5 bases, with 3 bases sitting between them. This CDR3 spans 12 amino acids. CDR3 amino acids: CASSQLNEKLFF. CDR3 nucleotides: TGTGCCAGCAGCCAACTAAATGAAAAACTGTTTTTT.

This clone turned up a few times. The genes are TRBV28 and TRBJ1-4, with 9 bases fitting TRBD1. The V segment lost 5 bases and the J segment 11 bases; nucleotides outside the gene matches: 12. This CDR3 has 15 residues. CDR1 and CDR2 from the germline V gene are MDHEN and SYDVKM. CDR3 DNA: TGTGCCAGCAGTCGGACCGGGACAGGGACCGAGAAACTGTTTTTT. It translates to CASSRTGTGTEKLFF.

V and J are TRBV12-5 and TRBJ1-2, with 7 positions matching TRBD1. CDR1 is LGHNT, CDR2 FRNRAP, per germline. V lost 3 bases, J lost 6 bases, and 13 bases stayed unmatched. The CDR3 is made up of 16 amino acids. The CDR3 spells CASGLGILEGADGYTF. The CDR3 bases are TGTGCTAGTGGTTTAGGTATCTTGGAGGGGGCGGATGGCTACACCTTC.

As DNA, the CDR3 is TGTGCCAGTAGTACCCATCCCGACAGCTACGAGCAGTACTTC. Translation gives CASSTHPDSYEQYF. The rearrangement joins TRBV19 to TRBJ2-7, with D maybe TRBD1 (5 bases). The CDR3 contains 14 residues. Germline V gives CDR1 LNHDA, CDR2 SQIVND (reference sequence). V was clipped by 4 bases and J by 3 bases, with 13 bases between them.

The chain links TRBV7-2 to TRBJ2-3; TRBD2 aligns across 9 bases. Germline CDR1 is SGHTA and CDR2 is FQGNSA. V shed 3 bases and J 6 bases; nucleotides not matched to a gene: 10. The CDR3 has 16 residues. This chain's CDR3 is CASSLIAGDRGDTQYF. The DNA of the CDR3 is TGTGCCAGCAGCTTGATAGCGGGGGACCGCGGGGATACGCAGTATTTT. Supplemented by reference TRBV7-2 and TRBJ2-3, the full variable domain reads GAGVSQSPSNKVTEKGKDVELRCDPISGHTALYWYRQSLGQGLEFLIYFQGNSAPDKSGLPSDRFSAERTGGSVSTLTIQRTQQEDSAVYLCASSLIAGDRGDTQYFGPGTRLTVL.

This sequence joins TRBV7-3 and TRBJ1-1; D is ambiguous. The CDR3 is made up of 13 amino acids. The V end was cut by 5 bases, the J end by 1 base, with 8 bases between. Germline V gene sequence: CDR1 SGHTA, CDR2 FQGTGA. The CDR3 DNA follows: TGTGCCAGCAGCGGGCAGAGGAACACTGAAGCTTTCTTT. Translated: CASSGQRNTEAFF.

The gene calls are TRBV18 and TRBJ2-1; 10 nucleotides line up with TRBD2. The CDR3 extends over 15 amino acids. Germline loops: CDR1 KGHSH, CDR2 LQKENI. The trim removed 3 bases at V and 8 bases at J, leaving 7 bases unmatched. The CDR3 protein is CASSPQREGFHEQFF. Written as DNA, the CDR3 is TGTGCCAGCTCACCGCAGCGGGAGGGCTTCCATGAGCAGTTCTTC.

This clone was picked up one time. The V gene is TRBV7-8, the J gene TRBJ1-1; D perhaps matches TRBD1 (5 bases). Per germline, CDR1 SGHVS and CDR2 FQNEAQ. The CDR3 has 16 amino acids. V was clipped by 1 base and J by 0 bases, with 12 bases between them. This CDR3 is CASSLGSSGVNTEAFF. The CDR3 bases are TGTGCCAGCAGCTTAGGCTCCTCGGGGGTGAACACTGAAGCTTTCTTT.

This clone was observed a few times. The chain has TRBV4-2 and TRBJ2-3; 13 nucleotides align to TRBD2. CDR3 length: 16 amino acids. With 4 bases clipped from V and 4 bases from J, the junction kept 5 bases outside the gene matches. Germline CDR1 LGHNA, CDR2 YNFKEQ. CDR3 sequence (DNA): TGTGCCAGCAGCCCCGAGACTAGCGGGGGGTCAGATACGCAGTATTTT. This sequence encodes CASSPETSGGSDTQYF.

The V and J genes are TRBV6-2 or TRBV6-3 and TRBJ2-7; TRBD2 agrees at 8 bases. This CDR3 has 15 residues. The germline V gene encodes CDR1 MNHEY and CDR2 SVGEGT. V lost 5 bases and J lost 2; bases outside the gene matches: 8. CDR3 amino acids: CASSDPGTRAYEQYF. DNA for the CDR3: TGTGCCAGCAGTGATCCCGGGACTAGAGCCTACGAGCAGTACTTC.

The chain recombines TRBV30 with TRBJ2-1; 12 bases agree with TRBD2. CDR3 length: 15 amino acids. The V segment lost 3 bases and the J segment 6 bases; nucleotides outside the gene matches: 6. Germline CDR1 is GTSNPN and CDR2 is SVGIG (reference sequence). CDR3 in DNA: TGTGCCTGGAGCCCTGTACTAGCGGGGGGCAATGAGCAGTTCTTC. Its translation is CAWSPVLAGGNEQFF.

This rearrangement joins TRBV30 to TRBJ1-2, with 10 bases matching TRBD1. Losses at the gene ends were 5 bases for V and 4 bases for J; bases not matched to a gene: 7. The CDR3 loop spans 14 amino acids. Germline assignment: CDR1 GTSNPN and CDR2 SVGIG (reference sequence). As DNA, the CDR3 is TGTGCCTGGGATCGAGGACAGGGGGGCTATGGCTACACCTTC. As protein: CAWDRGQGGYGYTF.

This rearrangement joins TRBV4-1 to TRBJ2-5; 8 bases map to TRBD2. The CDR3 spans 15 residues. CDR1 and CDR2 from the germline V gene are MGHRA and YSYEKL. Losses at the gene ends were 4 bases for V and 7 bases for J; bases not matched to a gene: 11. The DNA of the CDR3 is TGCGCCAGCAGCCCCGTCGGGCGGGAGGACCGGACCCAGTACTTC. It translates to CASSPVGREDRTQYF.

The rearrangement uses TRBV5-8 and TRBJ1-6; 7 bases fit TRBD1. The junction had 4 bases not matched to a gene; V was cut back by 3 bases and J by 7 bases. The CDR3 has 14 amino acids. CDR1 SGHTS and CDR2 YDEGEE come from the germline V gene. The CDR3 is CASSWDRENSPLHF. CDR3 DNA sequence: TGTGCCAGCAGCTGGGACAGAGAGAATTCACCCCTCCACTTT.

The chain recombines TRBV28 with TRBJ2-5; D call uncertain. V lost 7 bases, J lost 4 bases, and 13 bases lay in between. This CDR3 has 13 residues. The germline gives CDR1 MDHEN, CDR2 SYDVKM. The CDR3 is CASTPSPGETQYF. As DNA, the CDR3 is TGTGCCAGCACCCCCAGTCCGGGAGAGACCCAGTACTTC.